This T cell receptor (beta chain) was captured in a study of blood T cell repertoires in COVID-19. For the study at large: PBMCs, B-cell-depleted T cells, or T cells were the source of the cDNA or gDNA that made up the material.

Assignments of participants to cohorts depended upon their own reported clinical history. With V trimmed by 3 bases and J by 6 bases, 9 bases remained unmatched. Germline CDR1 MNHNS, CDR2 SASEGT. The CDR3 runs to 17 residues. Sequencing was performed with immunoSEQ multiplex PCR; in TCRdb, only in-frame clones are kept and a portion is missing. Of approximately 240,000 clones detected, about nine tenths appear once; the ten largest clones hold about 6%. The receptor's source is a woman in her twenties or thirties with acute COVID-19. The chain uses TRBV6-1 and TRBJ2-2; 11 bases line up with TRBD2. Sequences were obtained from PBMCs or T cells enriched from blood (not recorded which). The CDR3 bases are TGTGCCAGCAGTGAGATTAGCGGGAGGGCCAGAGCCGGGGAGCTGTTTTTT. Translation: CASSEISGRARAGELFF.